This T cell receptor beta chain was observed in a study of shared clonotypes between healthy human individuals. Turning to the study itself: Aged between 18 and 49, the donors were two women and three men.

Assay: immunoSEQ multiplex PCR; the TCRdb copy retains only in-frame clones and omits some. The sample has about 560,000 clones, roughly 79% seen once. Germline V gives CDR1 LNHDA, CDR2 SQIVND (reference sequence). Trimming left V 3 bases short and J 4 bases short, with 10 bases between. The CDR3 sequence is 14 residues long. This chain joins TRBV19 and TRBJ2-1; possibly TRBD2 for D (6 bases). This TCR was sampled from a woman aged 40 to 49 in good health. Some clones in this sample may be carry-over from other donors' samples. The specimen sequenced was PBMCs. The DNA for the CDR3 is TGTGCCAGTAGTATGGCCGGAGGGTACAATGAGCAGTTCTTC. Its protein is CASSMAGGYNEQFF.